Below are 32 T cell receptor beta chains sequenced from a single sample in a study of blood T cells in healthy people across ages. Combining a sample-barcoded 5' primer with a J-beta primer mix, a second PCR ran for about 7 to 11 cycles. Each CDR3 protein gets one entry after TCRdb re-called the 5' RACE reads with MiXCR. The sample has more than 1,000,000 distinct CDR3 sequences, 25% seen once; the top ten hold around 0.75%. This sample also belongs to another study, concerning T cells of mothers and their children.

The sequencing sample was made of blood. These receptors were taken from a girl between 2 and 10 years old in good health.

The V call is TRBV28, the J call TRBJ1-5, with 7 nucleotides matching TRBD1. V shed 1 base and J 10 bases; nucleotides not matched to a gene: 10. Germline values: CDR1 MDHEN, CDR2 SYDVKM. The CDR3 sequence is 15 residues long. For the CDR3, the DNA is TGTGCCAGCAGTTTATCAGGGGGACTGTCAAACCCCCAGCATTTT. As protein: CASSLSGGLSNPQHF.

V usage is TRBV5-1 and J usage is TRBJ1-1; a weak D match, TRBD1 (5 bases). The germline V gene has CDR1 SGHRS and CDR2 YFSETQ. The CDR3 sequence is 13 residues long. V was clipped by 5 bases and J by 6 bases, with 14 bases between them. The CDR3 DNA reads TGCGCCAGCAGAATGGCTGCGGGACCTGAAGCTTTCTTT. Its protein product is CASRMAAGPEAFF. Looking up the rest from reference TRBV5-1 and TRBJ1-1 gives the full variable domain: KAGVTQTPRYLIKTRGQQVTLSCSPISGHRSVSWYQQTPGQGLQFLFEYFSETQRNKGNFPGRFSGRQFSNSRSEMNVSTLELGDSALYLCASRMAAGPEAFFGQGTRLTVV.

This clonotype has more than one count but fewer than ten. CDR3 amino acids: CASTNGARRTGELFF. The CDR3 nucleotides read TGTGCCAGCACCAACGGGGCCAGGCGCACCGGGGAGCTGTTTTTT. The V and J genes are TRBV6-5 and TRBJ2-2; D assignment may be TRBD1 or TRBD2 (5 bases each). CDR3 size: 15 residues. Deletions cut 7 bases from V and 4 bases from J, with 16 bases between. Germline lookup yields CDR1 MNHEY and CDR2 SVGAGI.

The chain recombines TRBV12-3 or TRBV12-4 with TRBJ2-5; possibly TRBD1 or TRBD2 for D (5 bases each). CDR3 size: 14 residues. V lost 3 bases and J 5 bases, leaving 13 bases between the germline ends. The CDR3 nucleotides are TGTGCCAGCAGTTTTATCGGGGCGCGGGAGACCCAGTACTTC. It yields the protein CASSFIGARETQYF.

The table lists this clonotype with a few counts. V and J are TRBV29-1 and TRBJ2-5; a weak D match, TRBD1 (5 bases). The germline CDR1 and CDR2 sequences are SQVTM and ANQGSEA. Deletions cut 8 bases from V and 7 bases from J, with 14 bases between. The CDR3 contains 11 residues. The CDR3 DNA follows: TGCAGCACATCAGGGTTGGGGACCCAGTACTTC. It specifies CSTSGLGTQYF.

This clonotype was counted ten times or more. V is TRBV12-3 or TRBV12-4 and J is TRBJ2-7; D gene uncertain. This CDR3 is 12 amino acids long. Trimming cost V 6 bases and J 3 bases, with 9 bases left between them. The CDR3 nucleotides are TGTGCCAGCAGGGGCACCGGCTACGAGCAGTACTTC. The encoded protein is CASRGTGYEQYF.

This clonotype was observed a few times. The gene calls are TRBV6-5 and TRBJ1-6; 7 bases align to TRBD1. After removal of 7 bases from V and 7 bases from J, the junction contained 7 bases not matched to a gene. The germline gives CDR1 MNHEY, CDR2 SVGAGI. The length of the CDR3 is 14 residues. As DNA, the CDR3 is TGTGCCAGCAAGCGACAGGGAGGGAATTCACCCCTCCACTTT. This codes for CASKRQGGNSPLHF.

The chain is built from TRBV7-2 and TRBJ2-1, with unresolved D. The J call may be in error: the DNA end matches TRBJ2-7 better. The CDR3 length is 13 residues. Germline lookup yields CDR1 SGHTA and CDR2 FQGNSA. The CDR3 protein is CASSSAQLYEQYF. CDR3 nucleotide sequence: TGTGCCAGCAGCTCTGCGCAGCTCTACGAGCAGTACTTC.

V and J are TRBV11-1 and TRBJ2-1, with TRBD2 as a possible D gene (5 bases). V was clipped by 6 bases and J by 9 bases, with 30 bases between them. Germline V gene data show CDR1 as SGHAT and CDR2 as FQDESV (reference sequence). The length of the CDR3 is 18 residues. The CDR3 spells CASSDGVVRGRTHGEQFF. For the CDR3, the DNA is TGTGCCAGCAGTGACGGGGTCGTTCGTGGCAGGACCCATGGTGAGCAGTTCTTC.

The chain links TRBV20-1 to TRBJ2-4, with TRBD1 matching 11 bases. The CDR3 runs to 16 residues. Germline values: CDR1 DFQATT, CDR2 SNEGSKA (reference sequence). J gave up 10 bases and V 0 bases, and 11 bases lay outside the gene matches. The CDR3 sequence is CSARDWLGDRGEIQYF. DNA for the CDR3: TGCAGTGCTAGAGATTGGTTGGGGGACAGGGGGGAGATTCAGTACTTC.

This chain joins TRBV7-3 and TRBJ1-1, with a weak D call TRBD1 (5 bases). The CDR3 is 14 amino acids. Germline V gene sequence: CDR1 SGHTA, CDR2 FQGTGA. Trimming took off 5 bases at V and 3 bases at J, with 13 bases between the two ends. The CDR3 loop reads CASSPQVGDTEAFF. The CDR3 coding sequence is TGTGCCAGCAGCCCACAGGTTGGGGACACTGAAGCTTTCTTT. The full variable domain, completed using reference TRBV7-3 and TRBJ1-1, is GAGVSQTPSNKVTEKGKYVELRCDPISGHTALYWYRQSLGQGPEFLIYFQGTGAADDSGLPNDRFFAVRPEGSVSTLKIQRTERGDSAVYLCASSPQVGDTEAFFGQGTRLTVV.

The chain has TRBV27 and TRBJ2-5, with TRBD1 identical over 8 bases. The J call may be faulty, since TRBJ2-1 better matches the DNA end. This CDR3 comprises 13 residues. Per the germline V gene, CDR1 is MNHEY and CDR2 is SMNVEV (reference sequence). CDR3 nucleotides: TGTGCCAGCCGACAGGGGAGATTGGGTGAGCAGTTCTTC. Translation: CASRQGRLGEQFF.

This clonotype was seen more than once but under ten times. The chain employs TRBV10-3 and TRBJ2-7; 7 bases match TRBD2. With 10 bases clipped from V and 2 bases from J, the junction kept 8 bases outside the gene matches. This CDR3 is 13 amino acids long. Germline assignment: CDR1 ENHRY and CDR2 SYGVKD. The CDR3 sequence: CATTGGLTYEQYF. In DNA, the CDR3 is TGTGCCACCACGGGGGGACTAACCTACGAGCAGTACTTC.

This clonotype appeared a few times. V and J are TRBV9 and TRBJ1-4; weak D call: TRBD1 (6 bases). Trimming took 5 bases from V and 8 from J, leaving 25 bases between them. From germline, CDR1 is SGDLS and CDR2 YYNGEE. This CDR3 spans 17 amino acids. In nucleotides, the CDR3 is TGTGCCAGCAGTCTCTCCCCAAGGGGAACCACAGGGGAAAAACTGTTTTTT. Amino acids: CASSLSPRGTTGEKLFF.

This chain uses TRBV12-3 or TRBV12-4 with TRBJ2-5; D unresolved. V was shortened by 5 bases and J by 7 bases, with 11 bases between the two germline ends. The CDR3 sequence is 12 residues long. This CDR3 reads CASSAALGTQYF. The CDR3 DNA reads TGTGCCAGCAGTGCCGCCCTAGGGACCCAGTACTTC.

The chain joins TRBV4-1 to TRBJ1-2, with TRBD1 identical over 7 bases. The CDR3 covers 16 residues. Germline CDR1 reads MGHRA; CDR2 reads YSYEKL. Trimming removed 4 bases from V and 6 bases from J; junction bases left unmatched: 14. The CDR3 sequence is CASSRGGQPNVDGYTF. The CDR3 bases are TGCGCCAGCAGCCGAGGGGGACAGCCAAACGTAGATGGCTACACCTTC.

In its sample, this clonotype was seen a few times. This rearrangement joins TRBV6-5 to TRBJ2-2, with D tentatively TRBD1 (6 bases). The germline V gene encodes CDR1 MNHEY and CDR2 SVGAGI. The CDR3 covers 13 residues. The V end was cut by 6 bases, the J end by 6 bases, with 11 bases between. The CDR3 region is CASSRGGAGELFF. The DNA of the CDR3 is TGTGCCAGCAGCAGGGGTGGGGCCGGGGAGCTGTTTTTT.

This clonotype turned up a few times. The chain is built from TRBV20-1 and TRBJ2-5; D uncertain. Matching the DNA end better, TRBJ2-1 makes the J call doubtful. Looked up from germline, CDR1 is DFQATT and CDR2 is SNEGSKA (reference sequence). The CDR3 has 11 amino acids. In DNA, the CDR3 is TGCAGTGCTAGCCTGATGGGTGAGCAGTTCTTC. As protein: CSASLMGEQFF.

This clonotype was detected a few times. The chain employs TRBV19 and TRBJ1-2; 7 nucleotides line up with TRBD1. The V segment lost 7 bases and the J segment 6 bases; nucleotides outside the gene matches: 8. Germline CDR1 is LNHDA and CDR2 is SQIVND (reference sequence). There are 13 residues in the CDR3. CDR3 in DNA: TGTGCCAGTACCCCCACAGGGGAGGATGGCTACACCTTC. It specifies CASTPTGEDGYTF.

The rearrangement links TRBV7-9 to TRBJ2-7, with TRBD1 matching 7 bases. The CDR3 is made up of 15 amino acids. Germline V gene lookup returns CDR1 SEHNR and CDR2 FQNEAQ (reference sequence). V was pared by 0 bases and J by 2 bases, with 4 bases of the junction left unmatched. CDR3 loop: CASSLAQGQTYEQYF. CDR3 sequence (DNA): TGTGCCAGCAGCTTAGCCCAGGGACAGACCTACGAGCAGTACTTC. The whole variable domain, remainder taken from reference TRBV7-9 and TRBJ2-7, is DTGVSQNPRHKITKRGQNVTFRCDPISEHNRLYWYRQTLGQGPEFLTYFQNEAQLEKSRLLSDRFSAERPKGSFSTLEIQRTEQGDSAMYLCASSLAQGQTYEQYFGPGTRLTVT.

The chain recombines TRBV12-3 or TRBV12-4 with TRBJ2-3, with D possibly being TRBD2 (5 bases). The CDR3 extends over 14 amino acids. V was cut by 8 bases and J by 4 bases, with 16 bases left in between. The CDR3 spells CASSGGDRADTQYF. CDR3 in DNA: TGTGCCAGCTCCGGAGGAGATAGGGCAGATACGCAGTATTTT.

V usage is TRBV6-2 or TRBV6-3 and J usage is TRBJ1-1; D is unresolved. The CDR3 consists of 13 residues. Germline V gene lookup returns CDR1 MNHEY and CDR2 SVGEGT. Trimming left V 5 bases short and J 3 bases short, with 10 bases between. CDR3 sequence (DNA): TGTGCCAGCAGTCCATACAGATACACTGAAGCTTTCTTT. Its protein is CASSPYRYTEAFF.

In DNA, the CDR3 is TGTGCCAGCAGCTCCCGGGACAGCAATGGCTACACCTTC. Translation gives CASSSRDSNGYTF. The chain uses TRBV7-8 and TRBJ1-2; 7 bases fit TRBD1. The CDR3 contains 13 residues. V lost 4 bases to trimming and J lost 6 bases; unmatched junction nucleotides: 5. Germline lookup yields CDR1 SGHVS and CDR2 FQNEAQ.

The CDR3: CASSVAEGAFYEQYF. The CDR3 DNA reads TGTGCCAGCAGCGTAGCGGAGGGAGCGTTCTACGAGCAGTACTTC. The chain joins TRBV9 to TRBJ2-7; D might be TRBD2 (6 bases). The CDR3 contains 15 residues. The V end was cut by 0 bases, the J end by 3 bases, with 13 bases between. The germline V gene encodes CDR1 SGDLS and CDR2 YYNGEE.

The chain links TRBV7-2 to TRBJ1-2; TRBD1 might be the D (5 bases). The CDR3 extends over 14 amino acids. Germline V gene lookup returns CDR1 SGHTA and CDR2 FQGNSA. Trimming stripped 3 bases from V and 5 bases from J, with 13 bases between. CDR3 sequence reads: CASSLYSEGYGYTF. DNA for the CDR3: TGTGCCAGCAGCTTGTATAGTGAGGGGTATGGCTACACCTTC.

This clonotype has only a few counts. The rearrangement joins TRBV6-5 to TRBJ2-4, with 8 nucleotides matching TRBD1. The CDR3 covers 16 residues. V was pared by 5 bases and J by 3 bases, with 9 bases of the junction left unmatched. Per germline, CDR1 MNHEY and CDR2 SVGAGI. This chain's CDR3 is CASSPMTGVIKNIQYF. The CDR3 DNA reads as TGTGCCAGCAGTCCGATGACAGGGGTAATCAAAAACATTCAGTACTTC.

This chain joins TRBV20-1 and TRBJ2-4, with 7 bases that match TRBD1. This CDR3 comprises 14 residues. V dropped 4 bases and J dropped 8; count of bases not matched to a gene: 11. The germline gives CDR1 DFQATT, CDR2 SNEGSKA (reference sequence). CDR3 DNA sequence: TGCAGTGCTATCCAAAACAGGGGAGAGGACATTCAGTACTTC. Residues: CSAIQNRGEDIQYF.

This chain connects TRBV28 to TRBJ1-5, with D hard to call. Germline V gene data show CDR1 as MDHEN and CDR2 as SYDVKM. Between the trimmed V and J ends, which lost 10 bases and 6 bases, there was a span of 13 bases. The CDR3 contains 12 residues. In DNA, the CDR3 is TGTGCCACCGCCCAGGCGGGTCAGCCCCAGCATTTT. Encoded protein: CATAQAGQPQHF.

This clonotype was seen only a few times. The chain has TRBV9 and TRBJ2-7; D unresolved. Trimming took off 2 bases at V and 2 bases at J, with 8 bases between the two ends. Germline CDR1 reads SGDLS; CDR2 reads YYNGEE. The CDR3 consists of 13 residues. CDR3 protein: CASSVEGAYEQYF. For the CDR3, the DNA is TGTGCCAGCAGCGTCGAAGGAGCCTACGAGCAGTACTTC.

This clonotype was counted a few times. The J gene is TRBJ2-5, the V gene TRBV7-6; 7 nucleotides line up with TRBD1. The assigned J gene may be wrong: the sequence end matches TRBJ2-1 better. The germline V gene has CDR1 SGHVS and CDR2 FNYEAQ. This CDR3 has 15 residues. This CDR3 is CASRITDRLHNEQFF. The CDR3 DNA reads TGTGCCAGCAGAATTACGGACAGGCTGCACAATGAGCAGTTCTTC.

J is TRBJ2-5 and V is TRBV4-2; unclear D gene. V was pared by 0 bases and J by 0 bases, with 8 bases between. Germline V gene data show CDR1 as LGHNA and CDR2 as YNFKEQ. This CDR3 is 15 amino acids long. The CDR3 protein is CASSQDGLYQETQYF. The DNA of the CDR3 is TGTGCCAGCAGCCAAGATGGGTTGTACCAAGAGACCCAGTACTTC.

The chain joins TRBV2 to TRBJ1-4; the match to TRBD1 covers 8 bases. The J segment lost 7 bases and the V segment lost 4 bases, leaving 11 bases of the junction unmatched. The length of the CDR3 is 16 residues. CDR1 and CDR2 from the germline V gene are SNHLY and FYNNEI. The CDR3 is CASSGKWTGFGEKLFF. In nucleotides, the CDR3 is TGTGCCAGCAGTGGAAAGTGGACAGGGTTTGGTGAAAAACTGTTTTTT.